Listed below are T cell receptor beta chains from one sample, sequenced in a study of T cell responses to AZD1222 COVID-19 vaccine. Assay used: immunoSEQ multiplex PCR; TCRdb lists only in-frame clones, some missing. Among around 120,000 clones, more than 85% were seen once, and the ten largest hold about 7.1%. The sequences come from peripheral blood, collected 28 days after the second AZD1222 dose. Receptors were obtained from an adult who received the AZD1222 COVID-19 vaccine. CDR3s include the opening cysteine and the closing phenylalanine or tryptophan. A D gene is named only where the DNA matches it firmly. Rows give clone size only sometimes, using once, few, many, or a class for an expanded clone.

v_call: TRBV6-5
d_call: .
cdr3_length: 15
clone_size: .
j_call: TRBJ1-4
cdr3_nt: TGTGCCAGCAGTCCGGGACCGGCAACTAATGAAAAACTGTTTTTT
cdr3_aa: CASSPGPATNEKLFF

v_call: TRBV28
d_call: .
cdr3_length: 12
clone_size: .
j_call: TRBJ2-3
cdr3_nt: TGTGCCAGCAGCCGTTACACAGATACGCAGTATTTT
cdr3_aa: CASSRYTDTQYF

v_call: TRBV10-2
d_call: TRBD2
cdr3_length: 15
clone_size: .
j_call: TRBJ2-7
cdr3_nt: TGCGCCAGCACGAGGCCCGGCGCGGGGGCCTACGAGCAGTACTTC
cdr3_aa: CASTRPGAGAYEQYF

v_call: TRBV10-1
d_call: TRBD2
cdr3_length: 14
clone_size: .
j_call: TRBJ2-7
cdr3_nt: TGCGCCAGCAGTGAGTCGGGGGGACGGCGGGGGACGTACTTC
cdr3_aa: CASSESGGRRGTYF

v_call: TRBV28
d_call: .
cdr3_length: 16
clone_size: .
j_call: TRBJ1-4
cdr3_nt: TGTGCCAGCAGTTTAGTCGGTTATTCAACTAATGAAAAACTGTTTTTT
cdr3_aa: CASSLVGYSTNEKLFF

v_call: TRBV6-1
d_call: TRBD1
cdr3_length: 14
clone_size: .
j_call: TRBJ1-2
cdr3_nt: TGTGCCAGCAGTGATGGGGACAGTTACTATGGCTACACCTTC
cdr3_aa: CASSDGDSYYGYTF

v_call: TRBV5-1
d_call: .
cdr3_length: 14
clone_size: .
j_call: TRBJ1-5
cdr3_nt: TGCGCCAGCAGCCCAGTGGGGGGCAATCAGCCCCAGCATTTT
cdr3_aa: CASSPVGGNQPQHF

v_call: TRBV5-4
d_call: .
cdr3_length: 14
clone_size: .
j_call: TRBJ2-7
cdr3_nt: TGTGCCAGCAGCCTGCAGGGTTCCCCCTACGAGCAGTACTTC
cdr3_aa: CASSLQGSPYEQYF

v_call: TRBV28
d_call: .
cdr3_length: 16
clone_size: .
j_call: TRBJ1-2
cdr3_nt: TGTGCCAGCAGTTTGGGGGGGGCGCGGGTAGAGTATGGCTACACCTTC
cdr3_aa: CASSLGGARVEYGYTF

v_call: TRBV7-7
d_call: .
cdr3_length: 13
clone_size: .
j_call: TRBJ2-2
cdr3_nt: TGTGCTTGCCAAAGAGCGAACACCGGGGAGCTGTTTTTT
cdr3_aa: CACQRANTGELFF

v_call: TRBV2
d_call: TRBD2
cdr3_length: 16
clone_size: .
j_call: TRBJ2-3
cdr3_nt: TGTGCCAGCAGTGAATGGCGGGGGGCCTCCACAGATACGCAGTATTTT
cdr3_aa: CASSEWRGASTDTQYF

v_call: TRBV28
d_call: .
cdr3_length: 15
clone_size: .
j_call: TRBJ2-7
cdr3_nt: TGTGCCAGCTCCACCCCCCCCAGGATACACTACGAGCAGTACTTC
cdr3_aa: CASSTPPRIHYEQYF

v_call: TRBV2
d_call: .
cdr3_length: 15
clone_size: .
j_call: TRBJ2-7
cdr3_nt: TGTGCCAGCACCAGTATGCTAGCGACGACCTACGAGCAGTACTTC
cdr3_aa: CASTSMLATTYEQYF

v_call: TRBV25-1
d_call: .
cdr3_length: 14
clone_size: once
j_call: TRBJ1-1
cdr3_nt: TGTGCCAGCAACGGACGGGGTGGGAACACTGAAGCTTTCTTT
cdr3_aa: CASNGRGGNTEAFF

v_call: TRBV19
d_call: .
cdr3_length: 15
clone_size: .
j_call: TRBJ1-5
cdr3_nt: TGTGCCAGTAGTCCCGGGACGCTGAGCAATCAGCCCCAGCATTTT
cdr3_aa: CASSPGTLSNQPQHF

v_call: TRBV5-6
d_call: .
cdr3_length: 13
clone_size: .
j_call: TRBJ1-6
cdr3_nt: TGTGCCAGCAGCTTACCCGCCGGCCGGGCCCTCCACTTT
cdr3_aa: CASSLPAGRALHF

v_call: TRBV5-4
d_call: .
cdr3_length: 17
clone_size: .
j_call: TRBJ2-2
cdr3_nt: TGTGCCAGCAGCTCACCCACAGGGTACGGCGGCACCGGGGAGCTGTTTTTT
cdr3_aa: CASSSPTGYGGTGELFF

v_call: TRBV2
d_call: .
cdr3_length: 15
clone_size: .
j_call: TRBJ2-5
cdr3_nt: TGTGCCAGCAGTGGCTTTTACCTTGGCGGGGAGACCCAGTACTTC
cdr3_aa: CASSGFYLGGETQYF

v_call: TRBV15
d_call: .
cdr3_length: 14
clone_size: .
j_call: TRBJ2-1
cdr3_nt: TGTGCCACCAGCAGAGATGTGTCCTACAATGAGCAGTTCTTC
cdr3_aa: CATSRDVSYNEQFF

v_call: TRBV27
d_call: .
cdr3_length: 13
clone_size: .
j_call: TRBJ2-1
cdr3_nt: TGTGCCAGCAGTCCGGACACGTACAATGAGCAGTTCTTC
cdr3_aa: CASSPDTYNEQFF

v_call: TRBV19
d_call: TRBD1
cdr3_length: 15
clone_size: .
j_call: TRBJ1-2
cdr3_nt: TGTGCCAGTAGTACCGACAGGGAAGTTCACTTTGGCTACACCTTC
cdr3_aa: CASSTDREVHFGYTF

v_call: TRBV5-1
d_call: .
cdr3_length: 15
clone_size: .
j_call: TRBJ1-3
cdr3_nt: TGCGCCAGCAGCTCGCAGGGCAATTTCAGAAACACCATATATTTT
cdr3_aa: CASSSQGNFRNTIYF

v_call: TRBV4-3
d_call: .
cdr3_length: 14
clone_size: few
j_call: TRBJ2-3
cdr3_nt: TGCGCCAGCAGCCAAGAGACTAGCACAGATACGCAGTATTTT
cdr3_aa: CASSQETSTDTQYF

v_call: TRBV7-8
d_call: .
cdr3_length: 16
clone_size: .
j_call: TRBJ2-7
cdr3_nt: TGTGCCAGCAGCTCCAATGCGGCAGGGGTCTTCTACGAGCAGTACTTC
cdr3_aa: CASSSNAAGVFYEQYF